These T cell receptor beta chains were read from a single sample in a study of cytomegalovirus exposure and HLA in healthy donors. Clones were sequenced by immunoSEQ multiplex PCR, and TCRdb holds only the in-frame ones, with some missing. The repertoire holds 120,000 or so clones, 85% to 90% seen once, with 2.1% in the top ten. Input material: PBMCs. The receptors were sampled from a woman between 25 and 40 years old in good health and CMV-seronegative. Both conserved end residues are part of each CDR3. The D gene is left open where the match is weak. Rows give clone size only sometimes, using once, few, many, or a class for an expanded clone.

>few|TRBJ1-6|TRBV7-9|TRBD1
CASSSLDRVDSPLHF
TGTGCCAGCAGCTCTTTGGACAGGGTTGATTCACCCCTCCACTTT
>few|TRBJ2-7|TRBV19|NA
CASKGQGGSYEQYF
TGTGCCAGTAAGGGGCAGGGGGGCTCCTACGAGCAGTACTTC
>many|TRBJ2-1|TRBV7-8|NA
CASSVVGNEQFF
TGTGCCAGCAGCGTGGTCGGTAATGAGCAGTTCTTC
>NA|TRBJ2-3|TRBV11-3|TRBD2
CASSHLAGGSGDTQYF
TGTGCCAGCAGCCACCTAGCGGGGGGGTCTGGAGATACGCAGTATTTT
>NA|TRBJ1-4|TRBV9|TRBD1
CASSLGGRVIGLSEKLFF
TGTGCCAGCAGCTTAGGGGGCAGGGTAATTGGGTTGAGCGAAAAACTGTTTTTT
>few|TRBJ1-1|TRBV5-1|TRBD1
CASSLGSGQANTEAFF
TGCGCCAGCAGCTTGGGGAGCGGACAGGCGAACACTGAAGCTTTCTTT
>NA|TRBJ1-1|TRBV2|NA
CASSALWAMNTEAFF
TGTGCCAGCAGTGCTCTATGGGCTATGAACACTGAAGCTTTCTTT
>once|TRBJ2-5|TRBV7-8|TRBD2
CASSLGRTSGGVGETQYF
TGTGCCAGCAGCCTAGGGAGGACTAGCGGGGGGGTTGGAGAGACCCAGTACTTC
>NA|TRBJ2-2|TRBV2|TRBD1
CASSAQGVMNTGELFF
TGTGCCAGCAGTGCACAGGGGGTGATGAACACCGGGGAGCTGTTTTTT
>NA|TRBJ1-2|TRBV5-4|NA
CASSLDRDRGYTF
TGTGCCAGCAGCTTGGACAGGGATCGAGGCTACACCTTC
>NA|TRBJ2-3|TRBV5-4|TRBD2
CASSLAGTSGGTTDTQYF
TGTGCCAGCAGCTTGGCCGGGACTAGCGGGGGAACCACAGATACGCAGTATTTT
>once|TRBJ1-5|TRBV18|NA
CASSPVWQDNQPQHF
TGTGCCAGCTCACCGGTGTGGCAGGACAATCAGCCCCAGCATTTT
>NA|TRBJ2-5|TRBV5-4|TRBD2
CASSLGGGVQETQYF
TGTGCCAGCAGCTTGGGGGGAGGGGTACAAGAGACCCAGTACTTC
>NA|TRBJ2-7|TRBV7-9|TRBD1
CASSLGDRPPYEQYF
TGTGCCAGCAGCTTAGGGGACAGGCCCCCCTACGAGCAGTACTTC
>once|TRBJ2-3|TRBV7-2|NA
CASSLKRNHQGSDTQYF
TGTGCCAGCAGCTTAAAACGGAATCATCAGGGATCAGATACGCAGTATTTT
>NA|TRBJ2-7|TRBV5-1|NA
CASSREGSYEQYF
TGCGCCAGCAGCCGAGAGGGTTCCTACGAGCAGTACTTC
>NA|TRBJ2-7|TRBV28|TRBD1
CASRFWTGSTYEQYF
TGTGCCAGCAGATTCTGGACAGGGTCCACCTACGAGCAGTACTTC